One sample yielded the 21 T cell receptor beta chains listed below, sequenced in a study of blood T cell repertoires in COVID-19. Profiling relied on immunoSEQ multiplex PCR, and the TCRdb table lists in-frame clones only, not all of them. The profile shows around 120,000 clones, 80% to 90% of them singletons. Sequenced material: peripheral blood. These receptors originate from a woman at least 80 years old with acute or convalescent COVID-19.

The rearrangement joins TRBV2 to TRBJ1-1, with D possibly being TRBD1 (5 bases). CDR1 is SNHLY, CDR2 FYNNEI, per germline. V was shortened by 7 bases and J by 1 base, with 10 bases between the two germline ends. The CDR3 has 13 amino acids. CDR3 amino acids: CASMPTGNTEAFF. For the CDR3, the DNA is TGTGCCAGCATGCCCACAGGGAACACTGAAGCTTTCTTT.

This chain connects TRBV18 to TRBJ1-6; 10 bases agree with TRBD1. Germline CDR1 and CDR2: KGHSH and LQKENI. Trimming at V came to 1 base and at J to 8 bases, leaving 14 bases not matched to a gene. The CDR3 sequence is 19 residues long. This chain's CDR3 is CASSPRQGQGFGGDSPLHF. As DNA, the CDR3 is TGTGCCAGCTCACCACGGCAGGGACAGGGGTTTGGAGGCGATTCACCCCTCCACTTT.

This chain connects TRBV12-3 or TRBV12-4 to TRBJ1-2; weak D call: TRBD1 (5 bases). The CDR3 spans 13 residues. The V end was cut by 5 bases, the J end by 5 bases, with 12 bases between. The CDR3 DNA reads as TGTGCCAGCAGTACCGGACACGGGTATGGCTACACCTTC. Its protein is CASSTGHGYGYTF.

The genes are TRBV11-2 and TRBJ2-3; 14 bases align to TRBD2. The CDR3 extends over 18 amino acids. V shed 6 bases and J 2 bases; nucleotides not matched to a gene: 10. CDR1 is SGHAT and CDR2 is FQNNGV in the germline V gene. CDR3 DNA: TGTGCCAGCAGTTCTCGACTAGCGGGGGGGCTCTCCACAGATACGCAGTATTTT. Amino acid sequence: CASSSRLAGGLSTDTQYF.

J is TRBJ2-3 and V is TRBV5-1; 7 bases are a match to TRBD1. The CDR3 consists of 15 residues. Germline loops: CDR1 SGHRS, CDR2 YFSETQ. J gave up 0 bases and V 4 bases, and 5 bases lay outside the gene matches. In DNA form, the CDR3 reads TGCGCCAGCAGCAGACAGGGCCTTAGCACAGATACGCAGTATTTT. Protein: CASSRQGLSTDTQYF.

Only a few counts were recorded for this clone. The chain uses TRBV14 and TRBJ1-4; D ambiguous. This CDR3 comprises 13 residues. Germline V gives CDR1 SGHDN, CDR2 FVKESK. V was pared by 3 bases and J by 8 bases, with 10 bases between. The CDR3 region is CASSHRTGEKLFF. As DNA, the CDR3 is TGTGCCAGCAGCCATCGTACCGGGGAAAAACTGTTTTTT.

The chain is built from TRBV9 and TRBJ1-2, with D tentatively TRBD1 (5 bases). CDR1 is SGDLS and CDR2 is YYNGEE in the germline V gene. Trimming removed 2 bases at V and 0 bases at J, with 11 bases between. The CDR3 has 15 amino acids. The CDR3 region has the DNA TGTGCCAGCAGCGTTGCAGGGAAAACTAACTATGGCTACACCTTC. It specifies CASSVAGKTNYGYTF.

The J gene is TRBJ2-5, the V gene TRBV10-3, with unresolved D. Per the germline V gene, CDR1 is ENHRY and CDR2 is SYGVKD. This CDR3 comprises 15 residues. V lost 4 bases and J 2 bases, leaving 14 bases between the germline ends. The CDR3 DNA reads TGTGCCATCAGTGGTGACGGGTTCCAACAAGAGACCCAGTACTTC. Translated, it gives CAISGDGFQQETQYF.

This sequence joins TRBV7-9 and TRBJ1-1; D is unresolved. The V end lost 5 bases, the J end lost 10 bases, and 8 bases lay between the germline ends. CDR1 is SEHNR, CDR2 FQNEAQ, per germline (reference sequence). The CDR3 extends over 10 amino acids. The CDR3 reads CASSPFVAFF. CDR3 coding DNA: TGTGCCAGCAGCCCTTTTGTAGCTTTCTTT.

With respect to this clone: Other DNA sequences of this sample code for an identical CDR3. CDR3 sequence: CASSLGQGAYEQYF. CDR3 DNA sequence: TGCGCCAGCAGCTTGGGTCAGGGGGCTTACGAGCAGTACTTC. This sequence joins TRBV5-1 and TRBJ2-7, with 8 bases matching TRBD1. From germline, CDR1 is SGHRS and CDR2 YFSETQ. The V segment lost 0 bases and the J segment 4 bases; nucleotides outside the gene matches: 3. This CDR3 has 14 residues.

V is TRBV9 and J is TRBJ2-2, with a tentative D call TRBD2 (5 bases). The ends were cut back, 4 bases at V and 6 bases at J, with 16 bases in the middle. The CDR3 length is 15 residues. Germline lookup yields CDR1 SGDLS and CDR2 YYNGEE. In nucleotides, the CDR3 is TGTGCCAGCAGCCCCCTAAGGCTAGCTCCCGGGGAGCTGTTTTTT. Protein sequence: CASSPLRLAPGELFF.

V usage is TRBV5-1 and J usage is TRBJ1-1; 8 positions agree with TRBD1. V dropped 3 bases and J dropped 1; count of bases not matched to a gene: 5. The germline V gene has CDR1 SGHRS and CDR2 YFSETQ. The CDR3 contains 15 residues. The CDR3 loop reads CASSSQGVPNTEAFF. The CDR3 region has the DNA TGCGCCAGCAGCTCACAGGGGGTGCCGAACACTGAAGCTTTCTTT. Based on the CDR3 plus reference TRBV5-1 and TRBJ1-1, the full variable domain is KAGVTQTPRYLIKTRGQQVTLSCSPISGHRSVSWYQQTPGQGLQFLFEYFSETQRNKGNFPGRFSGRQFSNSRSEMNVSTLELGDSALYLCASSSQGVPNTEAFFGQGTRLTVV.

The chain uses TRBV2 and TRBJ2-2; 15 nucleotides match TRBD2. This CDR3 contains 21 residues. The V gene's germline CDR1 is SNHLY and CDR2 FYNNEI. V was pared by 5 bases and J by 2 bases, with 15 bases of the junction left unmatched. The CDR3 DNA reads TGTGCCAGCAGTACACACCCGGGACTAGCGGGGGGAATAACCAACACCGGGGAGCTGTTTTTT. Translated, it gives CASSTHPGLAGGITNTGELFF. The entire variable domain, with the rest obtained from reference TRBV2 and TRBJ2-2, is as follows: EPEVTQTPSHQVTQMGQEVILRCVPISNHLYFYWYRQILGQKVEFLVSFYNNEISEKSEIFDDQFSVERPDGSNFTLKIRSTKLEDSAMYFCASSTHPGLAGGITNTGELFFGEGSRLTVL.

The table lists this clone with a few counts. The CDR3 is CASSAGRVKTGELFF. The CDR3 DNA reads as TGTGCCAGCAGCGCGGGGAGGGTAAAGACCGGGGAGCTGTTTTTT. The rearrangement uses TRBV7-8 and TRBJ2-2; TRBD2 matches 7 bases. This CDR3 spans 15 amino acids. Per germline, CDR1 SGHVS and CDR2 FQNEAQ. With V trimmed by 5 bases and J by 5 bases, 8 bases remained unmatched.

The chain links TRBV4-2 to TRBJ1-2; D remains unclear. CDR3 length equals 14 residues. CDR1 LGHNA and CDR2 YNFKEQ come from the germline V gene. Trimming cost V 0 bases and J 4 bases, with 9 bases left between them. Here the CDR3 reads CASSQDAGGYGYTF. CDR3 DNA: TGTGCCAGCAGCCAAGACGCCGGCGGCTATGGCTACACCTTC.

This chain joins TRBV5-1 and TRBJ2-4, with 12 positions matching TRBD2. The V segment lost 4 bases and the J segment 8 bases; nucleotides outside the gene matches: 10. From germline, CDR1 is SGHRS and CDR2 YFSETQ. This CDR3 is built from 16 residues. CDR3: CASSIGLAGTTDIQYF. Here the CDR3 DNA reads TGCGCCAGCAGCATAGGACTAGCGGGGACTACGGACATTCAGTACTTC.

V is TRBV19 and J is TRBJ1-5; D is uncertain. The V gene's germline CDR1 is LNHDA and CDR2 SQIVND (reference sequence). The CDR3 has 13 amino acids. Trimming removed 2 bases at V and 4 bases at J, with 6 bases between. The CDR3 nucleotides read TGTGCCAGTAGTATACCGGGAAATCAGCCCCAGCATTTT. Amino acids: CASSIPGNQPQHF.

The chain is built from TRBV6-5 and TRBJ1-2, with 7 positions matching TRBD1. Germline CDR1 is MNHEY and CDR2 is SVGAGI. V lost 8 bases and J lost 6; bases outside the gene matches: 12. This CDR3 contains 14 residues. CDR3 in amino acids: CASRKLTGTDGYTF. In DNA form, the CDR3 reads TGTGCCAGCCGCAAACTCACCGGGACAGATGGCTACACCTTC.

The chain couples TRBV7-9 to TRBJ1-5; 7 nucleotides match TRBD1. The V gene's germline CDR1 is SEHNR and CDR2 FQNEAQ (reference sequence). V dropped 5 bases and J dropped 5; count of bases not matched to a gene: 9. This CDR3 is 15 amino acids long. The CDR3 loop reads CASSGDLRGDQPQHF. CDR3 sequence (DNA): TGTGCCAGCAGCGGTGATCTCAGGGGGGATCAGCCCCAGCATTTT.

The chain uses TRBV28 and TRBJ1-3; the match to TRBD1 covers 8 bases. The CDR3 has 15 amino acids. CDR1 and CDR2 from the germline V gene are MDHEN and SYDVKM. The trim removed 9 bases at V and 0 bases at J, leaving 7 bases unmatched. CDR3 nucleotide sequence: TGTGCCAGTTACCACGGACAGGGCTCTGGAAACACCATATATTTT. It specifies CASYHGQGSGNTIYF.

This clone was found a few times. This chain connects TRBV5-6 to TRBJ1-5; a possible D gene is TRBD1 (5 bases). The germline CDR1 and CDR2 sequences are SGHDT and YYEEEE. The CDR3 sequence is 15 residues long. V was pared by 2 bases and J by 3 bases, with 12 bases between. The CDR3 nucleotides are TGTGCCAGCAGCTTTAGGCAGGGAAACAATCAGCCCCAGCATTTT. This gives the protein CASSFRQGNNQPQHF.